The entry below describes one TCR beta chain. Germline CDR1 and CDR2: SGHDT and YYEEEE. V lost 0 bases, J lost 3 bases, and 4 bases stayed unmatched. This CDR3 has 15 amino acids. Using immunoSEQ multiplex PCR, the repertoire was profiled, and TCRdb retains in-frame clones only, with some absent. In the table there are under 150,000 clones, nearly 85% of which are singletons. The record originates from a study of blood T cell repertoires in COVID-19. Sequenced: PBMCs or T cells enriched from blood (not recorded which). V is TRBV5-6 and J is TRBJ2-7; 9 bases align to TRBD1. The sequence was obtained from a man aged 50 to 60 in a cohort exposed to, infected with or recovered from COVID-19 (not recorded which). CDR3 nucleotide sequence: TGTGCCAGCAGCTTGGTCGGACAGGGGATCTACGAGCAGTACTTC. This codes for CASSLVGQGIYEQYF.